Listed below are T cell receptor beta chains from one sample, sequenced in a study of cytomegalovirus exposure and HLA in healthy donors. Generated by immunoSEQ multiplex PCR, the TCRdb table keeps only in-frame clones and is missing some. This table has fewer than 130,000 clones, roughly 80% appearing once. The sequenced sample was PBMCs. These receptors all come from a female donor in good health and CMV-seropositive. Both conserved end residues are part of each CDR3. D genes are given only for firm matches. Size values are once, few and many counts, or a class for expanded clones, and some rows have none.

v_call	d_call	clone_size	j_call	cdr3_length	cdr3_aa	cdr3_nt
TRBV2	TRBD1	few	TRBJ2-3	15	CASRATGQGGGTQYF	TGTGCCAGCAGGGCTACAGGACAGGGGGGGGGTACGCAGTATTTT
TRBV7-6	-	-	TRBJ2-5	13	CASSTNGGQTQYF	TGTGCCAGCAGCACTAACGGAGGCCAGACCCAGTACTTC
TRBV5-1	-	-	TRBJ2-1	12	CASREEGPILFF	TGCGCCAGCCGTGAGGAGGGGCCTATCCTGTTCTTC
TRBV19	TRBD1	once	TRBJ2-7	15	CASSMSGTGRYEQYF	TGTGCCAGTAGTATGTCCGGGACAGGGAGGTACGAGCAGTACTTC
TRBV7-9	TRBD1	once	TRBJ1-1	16	CASSLSGTGEITEAFF	TGTGCCAGCAGCTTATCTGGGACAGGGGAGATTACTGAAGCTTTCTTT
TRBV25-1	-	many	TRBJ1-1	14	CASSEMRVGTEAFF	TGTGCCAGCAGTGAAATGAGGGTCGGCACTGAAGCTTTCTTT
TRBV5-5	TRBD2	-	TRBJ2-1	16	CASSLSLAGGPYEQFF	TGTGCCAGCAGCTTGTCACTAGCGGGAGGGCCCTATGAGCAGTTCTTC
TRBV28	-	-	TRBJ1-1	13	CASSEGSNTEAFF	TGTGCCAGCAGTGAGGGCTCGAACACTGAAGCTTTCTTT
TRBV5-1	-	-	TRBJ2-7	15	CASSSSGKSLLEQYF	TGCGCCAGCAGCTCCTCGGGGAAGTCTCTCTTGGAGCAGTACTTC
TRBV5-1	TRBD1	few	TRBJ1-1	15	CASSVYRGMNTEAFF	TGCGCCAGCAGCGTCTACAGGGGCATGAACACTGAAGCTTTCTTT
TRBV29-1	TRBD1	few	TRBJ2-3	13	CSVWDRGTDTQYF	TGCAGCGTATGGGACAGGGGCACAGATACGCAGTATTTT
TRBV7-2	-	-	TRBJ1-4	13	CASSLVADEKLFF	TGTGCCAGCAGCTTAGTGGCGGATGAAAAACTGTTTTTT
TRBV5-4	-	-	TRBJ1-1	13	CASRNRPNTEAFF	TGTGCCAGCAGAAACAGGCCTAACACTGAAGCTTTCTTT
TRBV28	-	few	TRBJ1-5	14	CASSLYGAGQPQHF	TGTGCCAGCAGTTTATACGGCGCAGGACAGCCCCAGCATTTT
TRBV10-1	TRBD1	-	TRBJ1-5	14	CAIYTGASNQPQHF	TGCGCCATATACACAGGGGCTAGCAATCAGCCCCAGCATTTT
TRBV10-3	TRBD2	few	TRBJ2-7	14	CAISEGLAGHEQYF	TGTGCCATCAGTGAGGGACTAGCCGGCCACGAGCAGTACTTC
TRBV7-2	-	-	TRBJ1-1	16	CASSLRPGGRNTEAFF	TGTGCCAGCAGCTTACGGCCAGGAGGGAGGAACACTGAAGCTTTCTTT
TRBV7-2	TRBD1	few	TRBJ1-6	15	CASGRQGAGNSPLHF	TGTGCCAGCGGACGACAGGGGGCGGGTAATTCACCCCTCCACTTT
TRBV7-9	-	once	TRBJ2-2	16	CSSTPSRTDNTGELFF	TGTTCCAGCACCCCCTCCCGGACAGATAACACCGGGGAGCTGTTTTTT
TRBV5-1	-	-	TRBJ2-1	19	CASSFPLVATESSYNEQFF	TGCGCCAGCAGCTTCCCCTTGGTCGCGACTGAGAGCTCCTACAATGAGCAGTTCTTC
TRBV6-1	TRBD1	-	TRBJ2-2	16	CASNEGPGTVTGELFF	TGTGCCAGCAATGAAGGTCCCGGGACAGTAACCGGGGAGCTGTTTTTT
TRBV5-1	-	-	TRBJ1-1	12	CASSPPDTEAFF	TGCGCCAGCAGCCCCCCCGACACTGAAGCTTTCTTT
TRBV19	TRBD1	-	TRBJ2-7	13	CASSIGTAYEQYF	TGTGCCAGTAGTATCGGGACAGCCTACGAGCAGTACTTC
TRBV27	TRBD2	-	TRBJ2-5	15	CASVETSGIYETQYF	TGTGCCAGCGTTGAGACTAGCGGGATATACGAGACCCAGTACTTC
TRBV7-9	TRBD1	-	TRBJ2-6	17	CASSFGQGTSGANVLTF	TGTGCCAGCAGCTTCGGACAGGGGACCTCTGGGGCCAACGTCCTGACTTTC
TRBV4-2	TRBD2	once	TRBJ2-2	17	CASSQAGGSGRPGELFF	TGTGCCAGCAGCCAGGCAGGCGGTAGCGGGAGGCCCGGGGAGCTGTTTTTT
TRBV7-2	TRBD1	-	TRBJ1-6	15	CASSLDRGLVSPLHF	TGTGCCAGCAGCTTAGACAGGGGGCTGGTTTCACCCCTCCACTTT
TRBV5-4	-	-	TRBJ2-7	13	CASSLSPIYEQYF	TGTGCCAGCAGCTTAAGCCCGATCTACGAGCAGTACTTC
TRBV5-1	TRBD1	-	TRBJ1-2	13	CASSPQGADGYTF	TGCGCCAGCAGTCCACAGGGGGCGGATGGCTACACCTTC
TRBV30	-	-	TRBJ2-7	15	CAWSVPGVLKNNEYF	TGTGCCTGGAGTGTACCCGGGGTCCTAAAGAACAATGAGTACTTC
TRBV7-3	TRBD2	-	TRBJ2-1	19	CASSLRGGGTSGSQGEQFF	TGTGCCAGCAGCTTAAGGGGGGGAGGGACTAGCGGGAGTCAGGGTGAGCAGTTCTTC
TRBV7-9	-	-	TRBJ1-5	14	CASSLDSPNQPQHF	TGTGCCAGCAGCTTGGACAGTCCCAATCAGCCCCAGCATTTT